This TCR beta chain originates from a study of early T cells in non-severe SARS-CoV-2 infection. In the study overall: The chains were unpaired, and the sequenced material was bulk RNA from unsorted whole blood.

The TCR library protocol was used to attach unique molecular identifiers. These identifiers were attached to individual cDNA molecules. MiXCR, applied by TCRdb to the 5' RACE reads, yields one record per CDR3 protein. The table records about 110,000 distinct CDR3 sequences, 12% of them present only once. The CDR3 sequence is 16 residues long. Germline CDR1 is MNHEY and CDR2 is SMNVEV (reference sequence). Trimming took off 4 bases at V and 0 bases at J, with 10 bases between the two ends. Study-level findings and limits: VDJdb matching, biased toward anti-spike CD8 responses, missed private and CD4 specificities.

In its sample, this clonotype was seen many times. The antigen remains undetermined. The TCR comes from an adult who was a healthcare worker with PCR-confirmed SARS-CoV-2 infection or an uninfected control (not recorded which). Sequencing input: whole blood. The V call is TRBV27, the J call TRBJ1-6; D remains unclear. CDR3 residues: CASSYKGSSYNSPLHF. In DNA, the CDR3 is TGTGCCAGCAGTTATAAGGGTAGCTCCTATAATTCACCCCTCCACTTT.